These T cell receptor beta chains were read from a single sample in a study of T-cell reconstitution after alpha-beta-depleted transplantation in children. TCRdb reprocessed the PCR reads via MiXCR and lists one record per CDR3 protein. The sample shows more than 150,000 distinct CDR3 sequences, about 14% of them seen only once. The sequencing used PBMCs from the stem cell graft donor, collected from the stem cell graft. Source of these receptors: a human donor who donated a stem cell graft to a child with acute lymphoblastic leukemia. The CDR3 runs from the conserved cysteine through the conserved F or W. A D gene is named only where the DNA matches it firmly. The size entry is marked missing in some rows and otherwise reads once, few, many or a size class.

NA	NA	TRBV5-1	TRBJ1-1	CASSPRWDKPNEAFF	TGCGCCAGCAGCCCGCGCTGGGACAAACCAAATGAAGCTTTCTTT
many	NA	TRBV7-2	TRBJ2-7	CASTPKTGGYYEQYF	TGTGCCAGCACCCCAAAGACAGGCGGGTACTACGAGCAGTACTTC
few	TRBD1	TRBV6-1	TRBJ1-2	CASSEGTGRIYGYTF	TGTGCCAGCAGTGAAGGGACAGGGAGAATCTATGGCTACACCTTC
many	TRBD2	TRBV7-2	TRBJ2-5	CASSLESYGGEETQYF	TGTGCCAGCAGCTTAGAATCCTACGGGGGGGAAGAGACCCAGTACTTC
many	NA	TRBV4-1	TRBJ2-5	CASSRAQDRRQETQYF	TGCGCCAGCAGCCGCGCCCAGGATCGCCGACAAGAGACCCAGTACTTC
many	NA	TRBV5-1	TRBJ2-7	CASSLDLAGNSYEQYF	TGCGCCAGCAGCTTGGATTTGGCGGGAAACTCCTACGAGCAGTACTTC
NA	NA	TRBV24-1	TRBJ2-2	CATSDLTVSNTGELFF	TGTGCCACCAGTGATTTGACAGTCTCGAACACCGGGGAGCTGTTTTTT
NA	TRBD1	TRBV5-6	TRBJ1-2	CASSLGPGTGIYGYTF	TGTGCCAGCAGCTTGGGACCCGGGACAGGGATCTATGGCTACACCTTC
few	NA	TRBV6-2/TRBV6-3	TRBJ1-5	CASTWTRNQPQHF	TGTGCCAGCACCTGGACCCGTAATCAGCCCCAGCATTTT
many	TRBD1	TRBV6-1	TRBJ1-2	CASSPGQGGSRYTF	TGTGCCAGCAGTCCGGGACAGGGCGGTTCTCGCTACACCTTC
many	NA	TRBV5-1	TRBJ2-3	CASSPPRGAYTDTQYF	TGCGCCAGCAGCCCCCCCCGAGGGGCCTACACAGATACGCAGTATTTT
many	NA	TRBV5-6	TRBJ1-3	CASSLLGVGNTIYF	TGTGCCAGCAGCTTGCTCGGCGTTGGAAACACCATATATTTT
many	NA	TRBV7-2	TRBJ1-5	CASSLSVGQHQPQHF	TGTGCCAGCAGCTTATCCGTGGGGCAACATCAGCCCCAGCATTTT
many	NA	TRBV12-3/TRBV12-4	TRBJ2-7	CASSLEGDWINEQYF	TGTGCCAGCAGTTTAGAGGGGGATTGGATCAACGAGCAGTACTTC
many	NA	TRBV20-1	TRBJ2-5	CSVYTTGQPDQETQYF	TGCAGTGTCTACACGACCGGGCAGCCGGACCAAGAGACCCAGTACTTC
many	NA	TRBV11-3	TRBJ1-4	CASSSIGGKLFF	TGTGCCAGCAGCTCGATCGGGGGGAAACTGTTTTTT
NA	TRBD2	TRBV18	TRBJ2-1	CASSPPGLAGGYNEQFF	TGTGCCAGCTCACCACCAGGACTAGCGGGAGGCTACAATGAGCAGTTCTTC
many	NA	TRBV12-3/TRBV12-4	TRBJ2-5	CASSLRTWAQETQYF	TGTGCCAGCAGCCTTCGTACTTGGGCTCAAGAGACCCAGTACTTC
many	NA	TRBV5-1	TRBJ2-5	CASSPSAGQETQYF	TGCGCCAGCAGCCCTTCGGCCGGCCAAGAGACCCAGTACTTC
many	NA	TRBV5-1	TRBJ2-2	CASSLGRGLTNTGELFF	TGCGCCAGCAGCTTGGGGCGGGGCCTAACGAACACCGGGGAGCTGTTTTTT
many	TRBD1	TRBV5-1	TRBJ2-7	CASSSTEGQGFFYEQYF	TGCGCCAGCAGCTCGACAGAAGGACAGGGATTTTTCTACGAGCAGTACTTC
many	TRBD2	TRBV27	TRBJ2-5	CASRWGAGGPLVTQYF	TGTGCCAGCAGATGGGGAGCGGGAGGGCCTTTGGTGACCCAGTACTTC
many	TRBD2	TRBV27	TRBJ2-7	CASSPLAGYSSYEQYF	TGTGCCAGCAGTCCTCTAGCGGGTTATAGCTCCTACGAGCAGTACTTC
many	NA	TRBV5-1	TRBJ2-7	CASSSRKPGHYEQYF	TGCGCCAGCAGCTCTCGTAAACCAGGGCACTACGAGCAGTACTTC
few	TRBD2	TRBV20-1	TRBJ2-3	CSALTSGNLDTQYF	TGCAGTGCTCTGACTAGCGGGAACCTAGATACGCAGTATTTT
many	TRBD2	TRBV5-4	TRBJ2-2	CASSKGLAGGDTGELFF	TGTGCCAGCAGCAAGGGACTAGCGGGAGGAGACACCGGGGAGCTGTTTTTT
many	NA	TRBV6-2/TRBV6-3	TRBJ2-5	CASSYSIGTETQYF	TGTGCCAGCAGTTACTCGATCGGGACGGAGACCCAGTACTTC
many	NA	TRBV7-2	TRBJ1-2	CASTYSGSGEIHTF	TGTGCCAGCACCTACTCAGGGTCCGGAGAGATCCACACCTTC
few	NA	TRBV7-8	TRBJ2-4	CASSLAAGLAKNIQYF	TGTGCCAGCAGCTTAGCCGCGGGACTAGCCAAAAACATTCAGTACTTC
NA	TRBD2	TRBV11-2	TRBJ2-7	CASSFDRGGGNEQYF	TGTGCCAGCAGCTTTGACCGTGGCGGGGGGAACGAGCAGTACTTC
many	NA	TRBV6-1	TRBJ2-7	CASARGGKSYEQYF	TGTGCCAGCGCGCGCGGCGGGAAGTCCTACGAGCAGTACTTC
many	NA	TRBV12-3/TRBV12-4	TRBJ1-2	CASSLRDGNYGYTF	TGTGCCAGCAGTTTAAGGGACGGCAACTATGGCTACACCTTC